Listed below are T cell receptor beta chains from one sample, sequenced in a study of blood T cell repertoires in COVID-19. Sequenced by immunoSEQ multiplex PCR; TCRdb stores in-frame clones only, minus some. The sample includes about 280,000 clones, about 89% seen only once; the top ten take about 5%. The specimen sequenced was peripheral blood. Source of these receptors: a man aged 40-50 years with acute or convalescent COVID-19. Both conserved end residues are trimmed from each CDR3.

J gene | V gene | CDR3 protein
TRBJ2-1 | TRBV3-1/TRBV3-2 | ASSQAGSYNEQF
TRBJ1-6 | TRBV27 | ASSPPGFNALH
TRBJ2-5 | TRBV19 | ASSIGGTGKETQY
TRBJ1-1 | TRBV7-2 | ASSLALTGKKAF
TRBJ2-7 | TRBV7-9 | ASSPGTANPYEQY
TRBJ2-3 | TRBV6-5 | ASSRGLTDTQY
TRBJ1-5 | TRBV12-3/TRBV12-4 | ASSFGGQPQH
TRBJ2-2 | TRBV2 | ASMPRVGGTTGELF
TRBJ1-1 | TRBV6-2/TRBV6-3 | ASSDQGARAF
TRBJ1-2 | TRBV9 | ASSADRSNYGYT
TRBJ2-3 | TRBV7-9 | ASSSSGNTDTQY
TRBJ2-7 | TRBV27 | ASSLSLGRYYEQY
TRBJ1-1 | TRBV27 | ASKQQGGTTEAF
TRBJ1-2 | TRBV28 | ASREQAPSNYGYT
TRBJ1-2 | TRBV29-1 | SDGDSLDGYT
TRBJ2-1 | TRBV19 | ASSERDSYNEQF
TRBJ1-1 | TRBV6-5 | ASSPWAVQNTEAF
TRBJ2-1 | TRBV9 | ASSAGTSVYNEQF
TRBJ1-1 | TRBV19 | ASSIKAGTEAF
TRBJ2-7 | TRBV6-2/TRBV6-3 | ASSYGQGRRSEQY
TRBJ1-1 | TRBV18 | ASSLAGGRASEAF
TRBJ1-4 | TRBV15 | ATSSPRKGSREKLF
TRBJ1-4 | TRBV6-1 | ASTSGQVNEKLF
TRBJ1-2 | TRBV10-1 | ASSGTRGYT
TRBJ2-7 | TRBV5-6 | ASSLDRSHEQY
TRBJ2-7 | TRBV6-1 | ASSEQGGQGTYEQY
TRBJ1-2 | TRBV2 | AGGIGQGNGYT
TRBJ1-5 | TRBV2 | ASRGQGAPNQPQH
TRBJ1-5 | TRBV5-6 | ASSIGTGANQPQH
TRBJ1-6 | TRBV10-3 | AISESSENSPLH
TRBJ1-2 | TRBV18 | ASSPGQGDYYGYT
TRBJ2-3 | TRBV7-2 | ASSQTGEGQY
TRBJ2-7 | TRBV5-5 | ASSLVAGRWEQY
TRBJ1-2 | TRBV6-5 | ASSYSGGGSYT
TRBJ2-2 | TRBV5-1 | ASSFGHMNTGELF
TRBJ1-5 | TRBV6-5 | ASSYPGTEGEQPQH
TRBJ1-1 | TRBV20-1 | SASAGATDTEAF
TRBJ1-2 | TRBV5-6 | ASSKRGYT
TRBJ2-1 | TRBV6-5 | ASKRGDPYNEQF
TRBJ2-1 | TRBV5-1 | ASSLERGTYNEQF
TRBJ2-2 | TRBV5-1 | ASSPDRDDGELF
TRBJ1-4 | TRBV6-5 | ASTSSGGLYEKLF
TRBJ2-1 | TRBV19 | ASSKTGAINEQF
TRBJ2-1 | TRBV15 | ATSRGAARSYNEQF
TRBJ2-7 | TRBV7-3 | ASSPGQGPYEQY
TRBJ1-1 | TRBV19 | ASRGQGQDTEAF
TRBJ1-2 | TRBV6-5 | ASSSDRDRYT
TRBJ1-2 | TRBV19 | ASTLDRGDYGYT
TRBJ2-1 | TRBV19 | ASSMAGVGDNEQF
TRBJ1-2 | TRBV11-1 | ASSSAQWLAGYT
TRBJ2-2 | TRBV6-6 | ASSRTSGGRATGELF
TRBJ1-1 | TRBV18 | ASTRQGVNTEAF
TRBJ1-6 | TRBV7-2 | ASSYRQGANSPLH
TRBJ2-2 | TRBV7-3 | ASSMGQKNTGELF
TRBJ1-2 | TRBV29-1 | SVATGNYGYT
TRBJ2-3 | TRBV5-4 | ASSFITGTGGLDTQY
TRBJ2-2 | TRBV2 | ASSEGRANTGELF
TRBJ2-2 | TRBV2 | ASRGQSVTGELF